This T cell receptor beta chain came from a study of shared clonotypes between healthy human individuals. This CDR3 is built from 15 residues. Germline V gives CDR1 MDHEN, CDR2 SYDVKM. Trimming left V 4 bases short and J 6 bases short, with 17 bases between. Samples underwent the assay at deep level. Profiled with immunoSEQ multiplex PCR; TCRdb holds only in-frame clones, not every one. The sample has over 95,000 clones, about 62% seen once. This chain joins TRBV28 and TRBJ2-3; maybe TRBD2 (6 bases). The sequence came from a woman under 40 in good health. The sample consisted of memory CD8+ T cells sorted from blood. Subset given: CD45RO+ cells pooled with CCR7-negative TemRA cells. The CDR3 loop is CASSSPGFAGDTQYF. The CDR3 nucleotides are TGTGCCAGCAGTTCGCCAGGCTTCGCGGGGGATACGCAGTATTTT.